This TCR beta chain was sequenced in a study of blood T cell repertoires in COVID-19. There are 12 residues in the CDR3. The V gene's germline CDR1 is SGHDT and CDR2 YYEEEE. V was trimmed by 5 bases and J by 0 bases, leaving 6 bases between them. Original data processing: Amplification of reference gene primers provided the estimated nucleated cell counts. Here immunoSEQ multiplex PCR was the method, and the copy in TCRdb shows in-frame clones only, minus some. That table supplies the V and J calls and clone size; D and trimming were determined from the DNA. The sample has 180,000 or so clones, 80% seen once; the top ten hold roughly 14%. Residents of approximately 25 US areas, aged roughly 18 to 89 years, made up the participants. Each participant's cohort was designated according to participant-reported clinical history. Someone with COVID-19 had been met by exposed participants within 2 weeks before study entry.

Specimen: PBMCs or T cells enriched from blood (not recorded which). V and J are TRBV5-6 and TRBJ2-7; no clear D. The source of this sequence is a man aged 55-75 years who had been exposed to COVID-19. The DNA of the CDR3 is TGTGCCAGCAGTTGGAGCTCCTACGAGCAGTACTTC. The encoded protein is CASSWSSYEQYF.